Presented here are 7 T cell receptor beta chains from one specimen sequenced in a study of blood T cell repertoires in COVID-19. The repertoire was sequenced with immunoSEQ multiplex PCR; TCRdb's copy has only in-frame clones and lacks some. The data contain 200,000 to 250,000 clones, approximately 85% of them singletons. Sequenced input: PBMCs or T cells enriched from blood (not recorded which). All receptors come from a woman aged 45-65 years with acute COVID-19.

This sequence joins TRBV19 and TRBJ1-5; 10 bases are shared with TRBD1. CDR3 length: 17 amino acids. Trimming removed 4 bases from V and 6 bases from J; junction bases left unmatched: 12. The germline CDR1 and CDR2 sequences are LNHDA and SQIVND (reference sequence). CDR3 residues: CASSTGQGGYLGQPQHF. The CDR3 DNA is TGTGCCAGTAGTACCGGACAGGGGGGATATTTAGGTCAGCCCCAGCATTTT.

This clone was seen more than once but under ten times. The V call is TRBV4-1, the J call TRBJ1-4; D is unresolved. V was trimmed by 0 bases and J by 0 bases, leaving 8 bases between them. CDR3 length: 16 residues. Germline assignment: CDR1 MGHRA and CDR2 YSYEKL. For the CDR3, the DNA is TGCGCCAGCAGCCAAGATCCCACAGCAACTAATGAAAAACTGTTTTTT. Its translation is CASSQDPTATNEKLFF.

This clone was seen more than once but under ten times. The rearrangement joins TRBV4-1 to TRBJ1-1; 7 bases map to TRBD1. The CDR3 spans 14 residues. Germline V lookup: CDR1 MGHRA, CDR2 YSYEKL. Unmatched junction bases numbered 5, after V lost 4 bases and J lost 3 bases. This CDR3 is CASSLDRDYTEAFF. DNA of the CDR3: TGCGCCAGCAGCCTCGACAGGGATTACACTGAAGCTTTCTTT.

This chain joins TRBV7-2 and TRBJ2-5, with D possibly TRBD1 on 5 matching bases. The ends were cut back, 4 bases at V and 4 bases at J, with 13 bases in the middle. The CDR3 runs to 14 residues. Germline V gene lookup returns CDR1 SGHTA and CDR2 FQGNSA. CDR3 bases: TGTACCAGCAGCTCCCAGGGTGGAAGAGAGACCCAGTACTTC. Encoded protein: CTSSSQGGRETQYF.

The CDR3 sequence: CASSMDQGGNQPQHF. In DNA, the CDR3 is TGTGCCAGTAGTATGGACCAGGGTGGCAATCAGCCCCAGCATTTT. The rearrangement uses TRBV19 and TRBJ1-5; TRBD1 might be the D (5 bases). Germline values: CDR1 LNHDA, CDR2 SQIVND (reference sequence). V lost 3 bases and J lost 2, with 11 bases in between. The CDR3 consists of 15 residues. Filled out from reference TRBV19 and TRBJ1-5, the complete variable domain reads DGGITQSPKYLFRKEGQNVTLSCEQNLNHDAMYWYRQDPGQGLRLIYYSQIVNDFQKGDIAEGYSVSREKKESFPLTVTSAQKNPTAFYLCASSMDQGGNQPQHFGDGTRLSIL.

J is TRBJ2-7 and V is TRBV5-4; 7 bases line up with TRBD2. The V gene end was trimmed by 2 bases and the J gene end by 3 bases; junction bases not matched to a gene: 5. CDR3 size: 14 residues. Germline assignment: CDR1 SGHNT and CDR2 YYREEE (reference sequence). CDR3 region: CASSLWGGDYEQYF. CDR3 nucleotides: TGTGCCAGCAGCTTATGGGGGGGGGACTACGAGCAGTACTTC.

The chain links TRBV29-1 to TRBJ2-5; no reliable D call. The germline gives CDR1 SQVTM, CDR2 ANQGSEA. Trimming removed 6 bases from V and 1 base from J, with 12 bases in between. The length of the CDR3 is 13 residues. CDR3 DNA: TGCAGCGTCCCCGCGATATCCCAAGAGACCCAGTACTTC. It is translated as CSVPAISQETQYF. The whole variable domain, remainder taken from reference TRBV29-1 and TRBJ2-5, is SAVISQKPSRDICQRGTSLTIQCQVDSQVTMMFWYRQQPGQSLTLIATANQGSEATYESGFVIDKFPISRPNLTFSTLTVSNMSPEDSSIYLCSVPAISQETQYFGPGTRLLVL.